One TCR beta chain is described in this entry. Possible read error: a much larger clone is one base away. These data are taken from a study of molecular identifiers for immune sequencing clone quantification. Trimming removed 8 bases from V and 6 bases from J, with 16 bases in between. The CDR3 runs 13 residues. Germline loops: CDR1 SEHNR, CDR2 FQNEAQ (reference sequence). Each CDR3 protein gets one entry after TCRdb re-called the PCR reads with MiXCR. The sample holds about 510,000 distinct CDR3 sequences, around 21% seen once. This TCR derives from a human donor in good health. Some libraries in this study had Jurkat cell RNA spiked in. This sequence joins TRBV7-9 and TRBJ1-1; tentative D call: TRBD1 (5 bases). What was sequenced was naive CD8+ T cells from blood, with Jurkat cell RNA spiked in. Sample subset: FACS-sorted CD8+CD4-CCR7+CD45RA+ naive T cells. This chain's CDR3 is CASAPDGGSEAFF. DNA of the CDR3: TGTGCCAGCGCCCCGGATGGGGGTTCTGAAGCTTTCTTT.